A single sample gave rise to the 13 T cell receptor beta chains below, sequenced in a study of shared clonotypes between healthy human individuals (dated by TCRdb to about 2020). The library was prepared using the immunoSEQ multiplex PCR assay. The table comes from immuneACCESS by way of TCRdb, which keeps in-frame sequences with V and J called. Part of the clones is missing from these tables; in studies checked, under half for an unresolved V gene and the rest for unknown reasons. The sample table shows roughly 2,300,000 clones, and 85% to 95% are seen once. Approximately 0.41% of the sample belongs to the ten largest clones. Sequenced input: naive CD4+ T cells from PBMCs. The cell subset or site label of this sample denotes: CD45RA+ positively selected. These receptors all stem from a man younger than 35 in good health. Some clones in this sample may be carry-over from other donors' samples.

Points on this clone: Different DNA sequences within this sample yield the same CDR3. The rearrangement links TRBV2 to TRBJ1-1; a possible D gene is TRBD1 (5 bases). With 7 bases removed from V and 0 bases from J, the gap between germline ends came to 9 bases. Germline V gene data show CDR1 as SNHLY and CDR2 as FYNNEI. This CDR3 spans 13 amino acids. CDR3 DNA sequence: TGTGCCAGCATGGGGGGATTGAACACTGAAGCTTTCTTT. As protein: CASMGGLNTEAFF.

Concerning this clone itself: Germline and junction disagree at one end, which may indicate a read error. The J gene is TRBJ1-5, the V gene TRBV6-1, with 9 bases lining up with TRBD1. The CDR3 has 14 residues. Per the germline V gene, CDR1 is MNHNS and CDR2 is SASEGT. CDR3 DNA sequence: TGTGCCATCAGTCAGGGACAGGGAGGTCAGCCCCAGCATTTT. It specifies CAISQGQGGQPQHF.

The chain links TRBV25-1 to TRBJ2-7; TRBD1 agrees at 9 bases. V was pared by 3 bases and J by 7 bases, with 10 bases of the junction left unmatched. The CDR3 length is 15 residues. Germline CDR1 reads MGHDK; CDR2 reads SYGVNS. CDR3 amino acids: CASSDKVGTGREQYF. DNA for the CDR3: TGTGCCAGCAGTGATAAAGTGGGGACAGGGAGAGAGCAGTACTTC.

This chain links TRBV2 with TRBJ2-1; no clear D gene. Germline V gene sequence: CDR1 SNHLY, CDR2 FYNNEI. Trimming cost V 7 bases and J 6 bases, with 13 bases left between them. The CDR3 is 13 residues long. CDR3 protein: CASTPHGLNEQFF. CDR3 nucleotide sequence: TGTGCCAGCACGCCACACGGGCTCAATGAGCAGTTCTTC.

The rearrangement links TRBV29-1 to TRBJ2-7, with D unclear. The CDR3 is 14 amino acids. V lost 7 bases and J lost 0, with 16 bases in between. Germline assignment: CDR1 SQVTM and CDR2 ANQGSEA. The DNA for the CDR3 is TGCAGCGCAGGAGAAAGAACGAACTCCTACGAGCAGTACTTC. This codes for CSAGERTNSYEQYF.

The J gene is TRBJ1-1, the V gene TRBV6-1; 9 nucleotides align to TRBD1. V trimming: 6 bases; J trimming: 5 bases; junction bases outside the gene matches: 10. Germline assignment: CDR1 MNHNS and CDR2 SASEGT. CDR3 size: 15 residues. DNA for the CDR3: TGTGCCAGCAGCCCCGGGACAGGGCGAGAGACTGAAGCTTTCTTT. It specifies CASSPGTGRETEAFF.

The chain has TRBV28 and TRBJ1-1; TRBD1 matches at 9 bases. V lost 5 bases to trimming and J lost 3 bases; unmatched junction nucleotides: 7. CDR3 length equals 15 residues. CDR1 and CDR2 from the germline V gene are MDHEN and SYDVKM. The CDR3 here is CASSPGTGFDTEAFF. CDR3 nucleotide sequence: TGTGCCAGCAGTCCCGGGACAGGGTTCGACACTGAAGCTTTCTTT.

This chain connects TRBV7-2 to TRBJ2-4; possible D gene TRBD2, 5 bases. Germline loops: CDR1 SGHTA, CDR2 FQGNSA. V dropped 6 bases and J dropped 5 bases, with 8 bases sitting between them. This CDR3 contains 12 residues. CDR3: CASRRTENIQYF. CDR3 DNA: TGTGCCAGCAGACGGACTGAAAACATTCAGTACTTC. Together with reference TRBV7-2 and TRBJ2-4, the CDR3 gives the full variable domain: GAGVSQSPSNKVTEKGKDVELRCDPISGHTALYWYRQSLGQGLEFLIYFQGNSAPDKSGLPSDRFSAERTGGSVSTLTIQRTQQEDSAVYLCASRRTENIQYFGAGTRLSVL.

J is TRBJ1-2 and V is TRBV7-2; no firm D call. This CDR3 region has 15 residues. V lost 1 base and J 4 bases, leaving 13 bases between the germline ends. CDR1 is SGHTA, CDR2 FQGNSA, per germline. CDR3 nucleotide sequence: TGTGCCAGCAGCTTAGTCGGCTCCTTCGGCTATGGCTACACCTTC. Encoded protein: CASSLVGSFGYGYTF.

This chain joins TRBV6-6 and TRBJ1-2; D might be TRBD1 (6 bases). V lost 0 bases to trimming and J lost 4 bases, with 12 bases between them. The CDR3 totals 15 residues. The germline V gene has CDR1 MNHNY and CDR2 SVGAGI (reference sequence). In DNA form, the CDR3 reads TGTGCCAGCAGTTACTCGCCGGGGGGCCCCTATGGCTACACCTTC. It specifies CASSYSPGGPYGYTF.

V is TRBV11-2 and J is TRBJ2-7; possibly TRBD2 for D (5 bases). The CDR3 contains 15 residues. Trimming took 2 bases from V and 0 from J, leaving 11 bases between them. Per germline, CDR1 SGHAT and CDR2 FQNNGV. This CDR3 reads CASSLLRRNSYEQYF. The CDR3 nucleotides read TGTGCCAGCAGCTTATTAAGGAGGAACTCCTACGAGCAGTACTTC. The whole variable domain, filled in from reference TRBV11-2 and TRBJ2-7, reads EAGVAQSPRYKIIEKRQSVAFWCNPISGHATLYWYQQILGQGPKLLIQFQNNGVVDDSQLPKDRFSAERLKGVDSTLKIQPAKLEDSAVYLCASSLLRRNSYEQYFGPGTRLTVT.

The chain has TRBV7-2 and TRBJ2-1, with TRBD1 matching 8 bases. The CDR3 is 15 residues long. Unmatched junction bases numbered 10, after V lost 5 bases and J lost 7 bases. The germline gives CDR1 SGHTA, CDR2 FQGNSA. CDR3: CASSKTGGWGNEQFF. CDR3 coding DNA: TGTGCCAGCAGCAAAACAGGGGGTTGGGGGAATGAGCAGTTCTTC.

The chain couples TRBV5-4 to TRBJ1-3, with 8 nucleotides matching TRBD1. The CDR3 is made up of 16 amino acids. The germline V gene has CDR1 SGHNT and CDR2 YYREEE (reference sequence). V was pared by 3 bases and J by 3 bases, with 8 bases of the junction left unmatched. The CDR3 coding sequence is TGTGCCAGCAGCTCAATTCCCGACAGGGGTGGAAACACCATATATTTT. This encodes CASSSIPDRGGNTIYF.